A single sample is the source of the 17 T cell receptor beta chains below, sequenced in a study of siplizumab effects on memory and regulatory T cells. Sequencing used immunoSEQ multiplex PCR; TCRdb keeps in-frame clones, though not all of them. The data show about 85,000 clones, approximately 95% seen once. The sequenced sample was CD8+ T cells sorted from blood. The receptors here all came from a human donor in good health.

The V gene is TRBV6-6, the J gene TRBJ2-3; the D is unclear. From germline, CDR1 is MNHNY and CDR2 SVGAGI (reference sequence). Trimming removed 6 bases at V and 6 bases at J, with 13 bases between. The CDR3 contains 13 residues. The CDR3 spells CASSGRQGDTQYF. The CDR3 DNA reads TGTGCCAGCAGCGGTAGACAAGGGGATACGCAGTATTTT.

This sequence joins TRBV7-9 and TRBJ1-5; D is ambiguous. Trimming shortened V by 1 base and J by 8 bases, and 9 bases separated the two germline ends. From germline, CDR1 is SEHNR and CDR2 FQNEAQ (reference sequence). This CDR3 region has 13 residues. The CDR3 bases are TGTGCCAGCAGCTTAGGCCCGACGGAGCCCCAGCATTTT. Amino acid sequence: CASSLGPTEPQHF.

This clone has a single count. The chain has TRBV9 and TRBJ2-2; 7 nucleotides match TRBD1. Germline V gene sequence: CDR1 SGDLS, CDR2 YYNGEE. Trimming cost V 4 bases and J 0 bases; bases outside gene matches: 6. This CDR3 spans 16 amino acids. The chain's CDR3 is CASSPPGQPNTGELFF. CDR3 nucleotide sequence: TGTGCCAGCAGCCCTCCGGGACAGCCGAACACCGGGGAGCTGTTTTTT.

The V call is TRBV6-1, the J call TRBJ2-7, with D perhaps matching TRBD2 (5 bases). Germline V gene sequence: CDR1 MNHNS, CDR2 SASEGT. The CDR3 contains 15 residues. V lost 3 bases to trimming and J lost 0 bases, with 12 bases between them. CDR3 loop: CASSDPRTYSYEQYF. CDR3 in DNA: TGTGCCAGCAGTGATCCCCGGACTTACTCCTACGAGCAGTACTTC.

This chain connects TRBV28 to TRBJ2-5, with D possibly TRBD2 on 7 matching bases. The DNA end is more similar to TRBJ2-7, so the J call may be wrong. The CDR3 extends over 15 amino acids. Germline V lookup: CDR1 MDHEN, CDR2 SYDVKM. The CDR3 sequence: CASSFRGAVSYEQYF. CDR3 DNA sequence: TGTGCCAGCAGTTTTCGGGGGGCGGTTTCCTACGAGCAGTACTTC.

The V and J genes are TRBV6-5 and TRBJ2-3; D may correspond to TRBD1 or TRBD2 (5 bases each). This CDR3 has 13 residues. V was shortened by 8 bases and J by 4 bases, with 13 bases between the two germline ends. Germline CDR1 is MNHEY and CDR2 is SVGAGI. In DNA form, the CDR3 reads TGTGCCAGCGGGACGCCGTACGCAGATACGCAGTATTTT. This sequence encodes CASGTPYADTQYF.

The chain couples TRBV5-1 to TRBJ2-7; D uncertain. This CDR3 contains 13 residues. Germline CDR1 is SGHRS and CDR2 is YFSETQ. V lost 7 bases, J lost 5 bases, and 16 bases lay in between. The CDR3 coding sequence is TGCGCCAGCTGCCGATTCCCGCAGGACGAGCAGTACTTC. It translates to CASCRFPQDEQYF.

The chain couples TRBV19 to TRBJ1-2; the D is unclear. Germline V gives CDR1 LNHDA, CDR2 SQIVND (reference sequence). The V gene lost 4 bases and the J gene lost 6 bases, with 12 bases spanning the gap. This CDR3 has 13 amino acids. CDR3 sequence (DNA): TGTGCCAGTAGTAGCGGTTCACCAAATGGCTACACCTTC. This translates into CASSSGSPNGYTF.

This clone was found a few times. J is TRBJ2-1 and V is TRBV7-3; D uncertain. The CDR3 is 14 amino acids. V was trimmed by 1 base and J by 8 bases, leaving 12 bases between them. Germline V gene data show CDR1 as SGHTA and CDR2 as FQGTGA. The CDR3 loop reads CASSLMFGSDEQFF. The CDR3 DNA sequence: TGTGCCAGCAGCTTAATGTTCGGCAGCGATGAGCAGTTCTTC.

The chain carries TRBV9 and TRBJ2-1, with D unresolved. The CDR3 length is 12 residues. Germline V gives CDR1 SGDLS, CDR2 YYNGEE. Trimming took 4 bases from V and 2 from J, leaving 4 bases between them. CDR3 sequence: CASSPTYNEQFF. In DNA, the CDR3 is TGTGCCAGCAGCCCCACCTACAATGAGCAGTTCTTC.

This rearrangement joins TRBV5-4 to TRBJ2-7; D uncertain. The CDR3 length is 13 residues. V was clipped by 3 bases and J by 3 bases, with 10 bases between them. CDR1 and CDR2 from the germline V gene are SGHNT and YYREEE (reference sequence). CDR3 in DNA: TGTGCCAGCAGCTCCGCAGGAAACTACGAGCAGTACTTC. This codes for CASSSAGNYEQYF.

This chain links TRBV14 with TRBJ2-3; TRBD1 might be the D (6 bases). The CDR3 has 16 residues. The V gene lost 1 base and the J gene lost 1 base, with 12 bases spanning the gap. Germline V CDR1 and CDR2: SGHDN, FVKESK. CDR3 nucleotide sequence: TGTGCCAGCAGCCAAGCTTTTAGGACAGGCACAGATACGCAGTATTTT. Residues: CASSQAFRTGTDTQYF. Looking up the rest from reference TRBV14 and TRBJ2-3 gives the full variable domain: EAGVTQFPSHSVIEKGQTVTLRCDPISGHDNLYWYRRVMGKEIKFLLHFVKESKQDESGMPNNRFLAERTGGTYSTLKVQPAELEDSGVYFCASSQAFRTGTDTQYFGPGTRLTVL.

This sequence joins TRBV19 and TRBJ2-5; D remains ambiguous. Germline V lookup: CDR1 LNHDA, CDR2 SQIVND (reference sequence). V dropped 8 bases and J dropped 5 bases, with 18 bases sitting between them. The CDR3 totals 14 residues. The DNA for the CDR3 is TGTGCCAGTGGCCCCGGGTTCTTAGATGAGACCCAGTACTTC. Translating it yields CASGPGFLDETQYF.

The chain uses TRBV9 and TRBJ2-7; D tentatively reads TRBD1 or TRBD2 (5 bases each). Germline V gene data show CDR1 as SGDLS and CDR2 as YYNGEE. V dropped 0 bases and J dropped 3 bases, with 10 bases sitting between them. The CDR3 is 14 residues long. CDR3 loop: CASSVGGENYEQYF. CDR3 bases: TGTGCCAGCAGCGTAGGAGGGGAGAACTACGAGCAGTACTTC.

This clone has just one count. The chain carries TRBV14 and TRBJ2-2; D is unclear. This CDR3 contains 14 residues. V was trimmed by 1 base and J by 2 bases, leaving 5 bases between them. Germline loops: CDR1 SGHDN, CDR2 FVKESK. CDR3 loop: CASSQVHNTGELFF. CDR3 bases: TGTGCCAGCAGCCAAGTACATAACACCGGGGAGCTGTTTTTT.

The chain has TRBV4-1 and TRBJ2-3; 7 bases are shared with TRBD2. The CDR3 runs to 18 residues. Germline trimming cut 5 bases from V and 1 base from J; bases unmatched to any gene: 15. Germline CDR1 is MGHRA and CDR2 is YSYEKL. CDR3 coding DNA: TGCGCCAGCAGCTCCACTCCTACTAGCGCCCCTCGCACAGATACGCAGTATTTT. It specifies CASSSTPTSAPRTDTQYF.

V is TRBV6-1 and J is TRBJ2-7, with 7 bases aligning to TRBD2. This CDR3 has 13 residues. V lost 7 bases to trimming and J lost 1 base; unmatched junction nucleotides: 4. Germline-derived CDR1 and CDR2 are MNHNS and SASEGT. The CDR3 nucleotides are TGTGCCAGCACGGGCGGGAGTTCCTACGAGCAGTACTTC. Protein: CASTGGSSYEQYF.